Listed here are 14 T cell receptor beta chains from one sample, sequenced in a study of cytomegalovirus exposure and HLA in healthy donors. PCR involved 60 Vbeta and 13 Jbeta primers. Clones were read by immunoSEQ multiplex PCR, and TCRdb kept only the in-frame ones, dropping some. The sample records about 130,000 clones, around three quarters being singletons. The specimen sequenced was PBMCs. The receptor source for this set is a man aged 35-49 years in good health and CMV-seropositive.

This clone was seen more than once but under ten times. The chain uses TRBV6-5 and TRBJ2-3; D is uncertain. Germline V gene data show CDR1 as MNHEY and CDR2 as SVGAGI. The CDR3 is 13 residues long. V was trimmed by 10 bases and J by 0 bases, leaving 11 bases between them. The CDR3 sequence: CATLPRSTDTQYF. DNA of the CDR3: TGTGCCACCCTTCCCCGGAGCACAGATACGCAGTATTTT.

This chain uses TRBV2 with TRBJ2-2; 14 nucleotides agree with TRBD2. J gave up 3 bases and V 6 bases, and 6 bases lay outside the gene matches. This CDR3 has 17 amino acids. Germline V CDR1 and CDR2: SNHLY, FYNNEI. The CDR3 DNA reads TGTGCCAGCAGGAGGACTAGCGGGAGGTCTGACACCGGGGAGCTGTTTTTT. Translating gives CASRRTSGRSDTGELFF.

This clone was seen repeatedly, ten times or more. This chain links TRBV27 with TRBJ2-2, with 8 bases identical to TRBD2. The CDR3 length is 16 residues. The V gene end was trimmed by 3 bases and the J gene end by 5 bases; junction bases not matched to a gene: 8. Germline assignment: CDR1 MNHEY and CDR2 SMNVEV (reference sequence). The chain's CDR3 is CASSFLAGGYTGELFF. DNA of the CDR3: TGTGCCAGCAGTTTTCTGGCGGGAGGATATACCGGGGAGCTGTTTTTT.

This clone has only a few counts. The chain joins TRBV19 to TRBJ2-7; the match to TRBD2 covers 8 bases. After removal of 7 bases from V and 7 bases from J, the junction contained 18 bases not matched to a gene. CDR1 LNHDA and CDR2 SQIVND come from the germline V gene (reference sequence). The CDR3 totals 16 residues. CDR3 in DNA: TGTGCCAGTACCCTAAAGTTTGGAGCGGGGGCAGGTGAGCAGTACTTC. Protein: CASTLKFGAGAGEQYF. The full variable domain, with the rest looked up from reference TRBV19 and TRBJ2-7, is DGGITQSPKYLFRKEGQNVTLSCEQNLNHDAMYWYRQDPGQGLRLIYYSQIVNDFQKGDIAEGYSVSREKKESFPLTVTSAQKNPTAFYLCASTLKFGAGAGEQYFGPGTRLTVT.

This chain connects TRBV30 to TRBJ2-6; TRBD1 agrees at 9 bases. This CDR3 has 19 residues. V was clipped by 3 bases and J by 2 bases; unmatched bases: 14. Germline V gene sequence: CDR1 GTSNPN, CDR2 SVGIG (reference sequence). The CDR3 protein is CAWRVWTGDFITGANVLTF. CDR3 coding DNA: TGTGCCTGGAGGGTTTGGACAGGGGATTTCATTACTGGGGCCAACGTCCTGACTTTC.

The CDR3 coding sequence is TGCGCCAGCAGCCCTTTAGGGAGCTCCTACAATGAGCAGTTCTTC. Amino acid sequence: CASSPLGSSYNEQFF. This chain connects TRBV5-1 to TRBJ2-1, with D possibly being TRBD2 (5 bases). The CDR3 consists of 15 residues. Germline CDR1 is SGHRS and CDR2 is YFSETQ. V lost 4 bases, J lost 0 bases, and 11 bases lay in between. Variable domain in full (rest from reference TRBV5-1 and TRBJ2-1): KAGVTQTPRYLIKTRGQQVTLSCSPISGHRSVSWYQQTPGQGLQFLFEYFSETQRNKGNFPGRFSGRQFSNSRSEMNVSTLELGDSALYLCASSPLGSSYNEQFFGPGTRLTVL.

This clone showed up just a few times. The chain links TRBV4-1 to TRBJ2-7, with 14 positions matching TRBD2. V lost 0 bases and J lost 4; bases outside the gene matches: 2. CDR3 length: 16 amino acids. Looked up from germline, CDR1 is MGHRA and CDR2 is YSYEKL. CDR3 region: CASSQERTSGRYEQYF. The CDR3 region has the DNA TGCGCCAGCAGCCAAGAGCGGACTAGCGGGAGGTACGAGCAGTACTTC.

The chain combines TRBV11-2 with TRBJ2-3, with D possibly matching TRBD2 (5 bases). Germline V CDR1 and CDR2: SGHAT, FQNNGV. V shed 2 bases and J shed 6 bases, with 15 bases lying between them. The CDR3 is 15 residues long. CDR3 DNA: TGTGCCAGCAGCTTAACAGCGGAACAATGGGATACGCAGTATTTT. The encoded protein is CASSLTAEQWDTQYF.

This chain connects TRBV5-6 to TRBJ2-1; TRBD2 aligns across 15 bases. Germline lookup yields CDR1 SGHDT and CDR2 YYEEEE. This CDR3 has 13 amino acids. The J segment lost 14 bases and the V segment lost 4 bases, leaving 4 bases of the junction unmatched. CDR3 sequence reads: CASSRGLAGGKFF. The DNA for the CDR3 is TGTGCCAGCAGCAGGGGACTAGCGGGAGGAAAGTTCTTC.

The genes are TRBV5-1 and TRBJ1-2; D possibly corresponds to TRBD1 (5 bases). In germline, CDR1 is SGHRS, CDR2 YFSETQ. The CDR3 spans 16 residues. V was cut by 4 bases and J by 3 bases, with 19 bases left in between. The CDR3, as DNA: TGCGCCAGCAGCCCAAGACCTGCAGGGAGGGACTATGGCTACACCTTC. It specifies CASSPRPAGRDYGYTF.

The V gene is TRBV10-3, the J gene TRBJ1-5; a possible D gene is TRBD1 (5 bases). The CDR3 spans 13 residues. The V gene lost 7 bases and the J gene lost 5 bases, with 12 bases spanning the gap. Germline V gives CDR1 ENHRY, CDR2 SYGVKD. CDR3 bases: TGTGCCATCAACCAGGACACTTATCAGCCCCAGCATTTT. As protein: CAINQDTYQPQHF.

V usage is TRBV27 and J usage is TRBJ2-7; 10 nucleotides agree with TRBD1. The CDR3 loop spans 17 amino acids. The germline V gene has CDR1 MNHEY and CDR2 SMNVEV (reference sequence). J lost 2 bases, V lost 3 bases, and 10 bases had no gene match. CDR3 coding DNA: TGTGCCAGCAGTTTCGCGACAGGGGGCGGCCTAGCCTACGAGCAGTACTTC. It is translated as CASSFATGGGLAYEQYF.

The chain carries TRBV28 and TRBJ2-3; 10 bases are a match to TRBD2. The germline CDR1 and CDR2 sequences are MDHEN and SYDVKM. There are 18 residues in the CDR3. V lost 5 bases and J lost 3; bases outside the gene matches: 14. This CDR3 reads CASSPTITGTSDTDTQYF. CDR3 DNA: TGTGCCAGCAGTCCTACTATTACCGGGACTAGCGATACAGATACGCAGTATTTT.

This clone was found a few times. The junction shows a germline mismatch at one end, possibly a read error. The chain recombines TRBV4-1 with TRBJ2-7, with D perhaps matching TRBD1 (6 bases). CDR3 length: 15 residues. Per the germline V gene, CDR1 is MGHRA and CDR2 is YSYEKL. The CDR3: CASSQEGDRSFEQYF. The CDR3 nucleotides are TGCGCCAGCAGCCAAGAAGGAGACAGGTCCTTCGAGCAGTACTTC.